What follows are 30 T cell receptor beta chains derived from one specimen sequenced in a study of shared clonotypes between healthy human individuals. This table comes from immunoSEQ multiplex PCR, and its TCRdb copy is limited to in-frame clones, with some not included. Of some 2.3 million clones listed, 85% to 95% are singletons. Material: naive CD4+ T cells from PBMCs. Documented subset: CD45RA+ positively selected. These TCRs come from a man aged 18 to 29 in good health. Some clones in this sample may be carry-over from other donors' samples.

The J gene is TRBJ1-1, the V gene TRBV30; a possible D gene is TRBD1 (5 bases). The CDR3 contains 15 residues. CDR1 is GTSNPN and CDR2 is SVGIG in the germline V gene (reference sequence). V was clipped by 2 bases and J by 3 bases, with 16 bases between them. CDR3 region: CAWSLLGEVYTEAFF. The CDR3 nucleotides are TGTGCCTGGAGTTTGTTAGGGGAGGTGTACACTGAAGCTTTCTTT.

The V and J genes are TRBV11-2 and TRBJ1-1; TRBD1 aligns across 7 bases. The junction had 18 bases not matched to a gene; V was cut back by 3 bases and J by 5 bases. CDR3 length: 18 residues. The V gene's germline CDR1 is SGHAT and CDR2 FQNNGV. Written as DNA, the CDR3 is TGTGCCAGCAGCTTGGGTTCGACAAACAGGGGCCCGTGGACTGAAGCTTTCTTT. The encoded protein is CASSLGSTNRGPWTEAFF.

This sequence joins TRBV18 and TRBJ1-1; 7 bases match TRBD1. With 6 bases clipped from V and 7 bases from J, the junction kept 8 bases outside the gene matches. The CDR3 covers 13 residues. Germline lookup yields CDR1 KGHSH and CDR2 LQKENI. In DNA, the CDR3 is TGTGCCAGCTCCGCTAGGGACAGCAGTGAAGCTTTCTTT. It is translated as CASSARDSSEAFF.

This chain links TRBV29-1 with TRBJ2-5; 8 nucleotides match TRBD1. Germline V gene data show CDR1 as SQVTM and CDR2 as ANQGSEA. Germline trimming cut 6 bases from V and 2 bases from J; bases unmatched to any gene: 8. There are 14 residues in the CDR3. CDR3 DNA: TGCAGCGTCGGATACAGGGGGTCTCAAGAGACCCAGTACTTC. Residues: CSVGYRGSQETQYF. Together with reference TRBV29-1 and TRBJ2-5, the CDR3 gives the full variable domain: SAVISQKPSRDICQRGTSLTIQCQVDSQVTMMFWYRQQPGQSLTLIATANQGSEATYESGFVIDKFPISRPNLTFSTLTVSNMSPEDSSIYLCSVGYRGSQETQYFGPGTRLLVL.

The V gene is TRBV28, the J gene TRBJ2-2, with D hard to call. Trimming left V 3 bases short and J 8 bases short, with 13 bases between. CDR3 size: 14 residues. Germline CDR1 is MDHEN and CDR2 is SYDVKM. The CDR3 region has the DNA TGTGCCAGCAGTTTCGGCTCTCTAGGGGGGGAGCTGTTTTTT. Encoded protein: CASSFGSLGGELFF.

The chain combines TRBV28 with TRBJ1-5; D might be TRBD1 (5 bases). This CDR3 region has 12 residues. Germline V gene lookup returns CDR1 MDHEN and CDR2 SYDVKM. V was trimmed by 7 bases and J by 4 bases, leaving 8 bases between them. In nucleotides, the CDR3 is TGTGCCAGCATGGAGGGGAATCAGCCCCAGCATTTT. Residues: CASMEGNQPQHF.

The genes are TRBV5-1 and TRBJ2-1; no clear D. Trimming pared 4 bases from V and 0 bases from J, leaving 11 bases between. The V gene's germline CDR1 is SGHRS and CDR2 YFSETQ. This CDR3 is built from 15 residues. CDR3 in amino acids: CASSTGQNSYNEQFF. The CDR3 bases are TGCGCCAGCAGCACGGGCCAGAACTCCTACAATGAGCAGTTCTTC.

This clone was picked up one time. The rearrangement uses TRBV10-3 and TRBJ1-4; TRBD1 matches 9 bases. V shed 6 bases and J 5 bases; nucleotides not matched to a gene: 4. This CDR3 has 14 amino acids. Germline lookup yields CDR1 ENHRY and CDR2 SYGVKD. CDR3 in amino acids: CAISPGTGNEKLFF. The CDR3 DNA reads TGTGCCATCAGCCCCGGGACAGGGAATGAAAAACTGTTTTTT.

Turning to this clone: The sample has other DNA sequences that encode this CDR3 too. The chain joins TRBV28 to TRBJ2-3, with 8 bases fitting TRBD2. The germline CDR1 and CDR2 sequences are MDHEN and SYDVKM. Unmatched junction bases numbered 1, after V lost 3 bases and J lost 5 bases. The length of the CDR3 is 13 residues. As DNA, the CDR3 is TGTGCCAGCAGTTTTCGGGGGGGAGATACGCAGTATTTT. It yields the protein CASSFRGGDTQYF.

The chain links TRBV28 to TRBJ1-4, with 9 bases lining up with TRBD1. J was trimmed by 3 bases and V by 6 bases; bases with no gene match: 8. CDR3 length: 16 residues. The germline V gene has CDR1 MDHEN and CDR2 SYDVKM. The CDR3 region is CASSGQGKGSNEKLFF. The CDR3 bases are TGTGCCAGCAGCGGACAGGGGAAGGGGTCTAATGAAAAACTGTTTTTT.

The gene calls are TRBV28 and TRBJ2-2; possible D gene TRBD1, 6 bases. The CDR3 is 18 amino acids. Trimming shortened V by 2 bases and J by 1 base, and 17 bases separated the two germline ends. Germline V gives CDR1 MDHEN, CDR2 SYDVKM. This chain's CDR3 is CASSLLRLGQRNTGELFF. CDR3 bases: TGTGCCAGCAGTTTACTGCGCCTCGGACAGAGGAACACCGGGGAGCTGTTTTTT.

The CDR3 protein is CASSISTGLRPNEKLFF. CDR3 nucleotide sequence: TGTGCCAGTAGTATCTCTACCGGGCTAAGGCCTAATGAAAAACTGTTTTTT. This chain connects TRBV19 to TRBJ1-4; D is unresolved. V was shortened by 3 bases and J by 3 bases, with 17 bases between the two germline ends. The CDR3 extends over 17 amino acids. Germline CDR1 LNHDA, CDR2 SQIVND (reference sequence).

This chain joins TRBV7-2 and TRBJ2-7; unclear D gene. CDR1 is SGHTA, CDR2 FQGNSA, per germline. V gave up 5 bases and J gave up 2 bases, with 10 bases separating them. The CDR3 length is 13 residues. DNA for the CDR3: TGTGCCAGCAGCCGGTACGGCCCCTACGAGCAGTACTTC. Its protein is CASSRYGPYEQYF.

This chain links TRBV7-3 with TRBJ2-6, with D possibly being TRBD1 or TRBD2 (6 bases each). Looked up from germline, CDR1 is SGHTA and CDR2 is FQGTGA. This CDR3 is built from 17 residues. V was trimmed by 5 bases and J by 2 bases, leaving 16 bases between them. For the CDR3, the DNA is TGTGCCAGCAGCCCGCGGGGCAGGGGCGCTGGGGCCAACGTCCTGACTTTC. It specifies CASSPRGRGAGANVLTF.

The gene calls are TRBV19 and TRBJ1-5; D remains unclear. This CDR3 has 15 amino acids. Germline V gives CDR1 LNHDA, CDR2 SQIVND (reference sequence). V lost 3 bases and J 7 bases, leaving 16 bases between the germline ends. Written as DNA, the CDR3 is TGTGCCAGTAGTATCCGTCACCTATCCGAACAGCCCCAGCATTTT. Residues: CASSIRHLSEQPQHF.

The rearrangement joins TRBV18 to TRBJ1-5; 8 bases align to TRBD1. After removal of 2 bases from V and 6 bases from J, the junction contained 3 bases not matched to a gene. This CDR3 has 14 amino acids. Germline V gene lookup returns CDR1 KGHSH and CDR2 LQKENI. The CDR3 bases are TGTGCCAGCTCACCAGGACAGGGCTTTCAGCCCCAGCATTTT. Translating gives CASSPGQGFQPQHF.

V gene TRBV5-8 combines with J gene TRBJ1-3; the D gene is possibly TRBD1 (5 bases). Germline V gene lookup returns CDR1 SGHTS and CDR2 YDEGEE. This CDR3 has 16 residues. The V and J ends lost 4 bases and 4 bases respectively, with 18 bases between them. The CDR3, as DNA: TGTGCCAGCAGCCTAATCGGGGCCGAAGCGGGAAACACCATATATTTT. This gives the protein CASSLIGAEAGNTIYF.

The chain joins TRBV28 to TRBJ2-1; no clear D. Trimming left V 6 bases short and J 5 bases short, with 8 bases between. The V gene's germline CDR1 is MDHEN and CDR2 SYDVKM. The CDR3 spans 12 residues. CDR3: CASSRGDNEQFF. The CDR3 DNA reads as TGTGCCAGCAGCCGCGGCGACAATGAGCAGTTCTTC.

This sequence joins TRBV4-1 and TRBJ2-7; D is unresolved. Germline assignment: CDR1 MGHRA and CDR2 YSYEKL. The V end was cut by 1 base, the J end by 0 bases, with 10 bases between. There are 15 residues in the CDR3. CDR3 nucleotide sequence: TGCGCCAGCAGCCAAGCTACGGTGAGCTCCTACGAGCAGTACTTC. This sequence encodes CASSQATVSSYEQYF.

This chain uses TRBV6-5 with TRBJ1-2, with D hard to call. This CDR3 is 13 amino acids long. The germline gives CDR1 MNHEY, CDR2 SVGAGI. V lost 5 bases, J lost 8 bases, and 15 bases lay in between. Here the CDR3 reads CASSRGSSGGYTF. CDR3 sequence (DNA): TGTGCCAGCAGTCGTGGCAGTAGTGGGGGCTACACCTTC.

In regard to this clone: The sample holds other DNA sequences that translate to the same CDR3. This chain links TRBV29-1 with TRBJ1-3; D unresolved. Per germline, CDR1 SQVTM and CDR2 ANQGSEA. The CDR3 extends over 13 amino acids. V was trimmed by 4 bases and J by 2 bases, leaving 9 bases between them. The CDR3 DNA reads TGCAGCGTTGCTACATATACTGGAAACACCATATATTTT. It is translated as CSVATYTGNTIYF.

Concerning this clone: Different DNA sequences within this sample yield the same CDR3. V is TRBV14 and J is TRBJ1-2; D is uncertain. There are 12 residues in the CDR3. The V gene lost 1 base and the J gene lost 4 bases, with 4 bases spanning the gap. The germline V gene has CDR1 SGHDN and CDR2 FVKESK. The CDR3 bases are TGTGCCAGCAGCCAAGTGTCCTATGGCTACACCTTC. Encoded protein: CASSQVSYGYTF. Using reference TRBV14 and TRBJ1-2 for the parts outside the CDR3, the full variable domain is EAGVTQFPSHSVIEKGQTVTLRCDPISGHDNLYWYRRVMGKEIKFLLHFVKESKQDESGMPNNRFLAERTGGTYSTLKVQPAELEDSGVYFCASSQVSYGYTFGSGTRLTVV.

This chain links TRBV7-9 with TRBJ2-2; D may be TRBD1 (6 bases). Trimming removed 5 bases from V and 4 bases from J, with 14 bases in between. This CDR3 spans 15 amino acids. Germline assignment: CDR1 SEHNR and CDR2 FQNEAQ (reference sequence). CDR3 in amino acids: CASSAIQGGTGELFF. Here the CDR3 DNA reads TGTGCCAGCAGCGCGATACAGGGTGGCACCGGGGAGCTGTTTTTT.

The V gene is TRBV5-1, the J gene TRBJ2-3; D unresolved. This CDR3 is built from 15 residues. The V gene's germline CDR1 is SGHRS and CDR2 YFSETQ. Trimming cost V 4 bases and J 5 bases, with 17 bases left between them. The CDR3 region has the DNA TGCGCCAGCAGCGTAGACTTCCCGCGAGGAGATACGCAGTATTTT. This sequence encodes CASSVDFPRGDTQYF.

CDR3: CASSPIQGSGELFF. The CDR3 bases are TGTGCCAGCAGTCCCATCCAAGGATCCGGGGAGCTGTTTTTT. The V gene is TRBV27, the J gene TRBJ2-2; D is unresolved. Trimming cost V 5 bases and J 6 bases, with 13 bases left between them. CDR1 and CDR2 from the germline V gene are MNHEY and SMNVEV (reference sequence). CDR3 length: 14 residues.

The V and J genes are TRBV10-3 and TRBJ1-5; D is unclear. This CDR3 comprises 15 residues. V dropped 0 bases and J dropped 7 bases, with 13 bases sitting between them. CDR1 and CDR2 (germline): ENHRY, SYGVKD. CDR3 sequence reads: CAISESSRGIQPQHF. The CDR3 DNA reads as TGTGCCATCAGTGAGTCCTCGCGGGGTATCCAGCCCCAGCATTTT.

V is TRBV19 and J is TRBJ1-4; no definite D call. Trimming took 3 bases from V and 9 from J, leaving 11 bases between them. The CDR3 contains 13 residues. Per the germline V gene, CDR1 is LNHDA and CDR2 is SQIVND (reference sequence). The CDR3 bases are TGTGCCAGTAGTATCGAGCGGGGTAAAAAACTGTTTTTT. Its protein is CASSIERGKKLFF.

Remarks on this clone: This sample also contains other DNA sequences that code for the same CDR3. The chain combines TRBV7-9 with TRBJ1-1; D is ambiguous. This CDR3 region has 12 residues. The germline gives CDR1 SEHNR, CDR2 FQNEAQ (reference sequence). V shed 1 base and J shed 3 bases, with 3 bases lying between them. CDR3 sequence reads: CASSLEDTEAFF. The CDR3 bases are TGTGCCAGCAGCTTAGAAGACACTGAAGCTTTCTTT.

CDR3 sequence: CANARDRPPRTQYF. For the CDR3, the DNA is TGTGCCAACGCACGGGACAGGCCCCCTCGGACCCAGTACTTC. The chain joins TRBV27 to TRBJ2-5, with 8 nucleotides matching TRBD1. Germline CDR1 MNHEY, CDR2 SMNVEV (reference sequence). This CDR3 spans 14 amino acids. Trimming took 10 bases from V and 7 from J; bases not matched to a gene: 14.

For the CDR3, the DNA is TGTGCCAGCACCATTGCCGGGACAATGTCTTTGTACTTC. It codes for CASTIAGTMSLYF. V usage is TRBV7-8 and J usage is TRBJ2-4, with TRBD1 as a possible D gene (6 bases). V was clipped by 7 bases and J by 15 bases, with 22 bases between them. The CDR3 runs to 13 residues. Germline V CDR1 and CDR2: SGHVS, FQNEAQ. The full variable domain, its missing parts supplied by reference TRBV7-8 and TRBJ2-4, is GAGVSQSPRYKVAKRGQDVALRCDPISGHVSLFWYQQALGQGPEFLTYFQNEAQLDKSGLPSDRFFAERPEGSVSTLKIQRTQQEDSAVYLCASTIAGTMSLYFGAGTRLSVL.